Shown below are 23 T cell receptor beta chains from a single sample sequenced in a study of T cells in Graves' hyperthyroidism and ophthalmopathy. Researchers amplified the TCR beta CDR3 regions from RNA transcripts. The TCR CDR3 was amplified in a first-round RT-PCR using the HTBI primer set. TCRdb redid the calling of the multiplex PCR reads with MiXCR, one entry per CDR3 protein. The sample yields more than 450,000 distinct CDR3 sequences, roughly 15% seen once. The sequenced sample consisted of blood. All receptors come from a woman aged 35 to 49 with Graves' hyperthyroidism.

This clonotype was picked up a small number of times. V is TRBV30 and J is TRBJ2-2; no reliable D call. Looked up from germline, CDR1 is GTSNPN and CDR2 is SVGIG (reference sequence). The CDR3 is 12 amino acids. Between the trimmed V and J ends, which lost 1 base and 6 bases, there was a span of 6 bases. The CDR3 here is CAWSEMSGELFF. In nucleotides, the CDR3 is TGTGCCTGGAGTGAGATGTCCGGGGAGCTGTTTTTT.

On this clonotype itself: Since a much larger clone is just one base distant, this may be a read error. The chain links TRBV2 to TRBJ2-3; the D is unclear. The germline CDR1 and CDR2 sequences are SNHLY and FYNNEI. This CDR3 region has 14 residues. V was clipped by 6 bases and J by 2 bases, with 12 bases between them. CDR3 in DNA: TGTGCCAGCAGAGAAAGACATAACACAGATACGCAGTATTTT. This sequence encodes CASRERHNTDTQYF.

This clonotype was counted at least ten times. The rearrangement joins TRBV5-1 to TRBJ2-2, with 10 bases fitting TRBD2. CDR3 length: 16 amino acids. In germline, CDR1 is SGHRS, CDR2 YFSETQ. Trimming removed 4 bases from V and 5 bases from J; junction bases left unmatched: 8. The chain's CDR3 is CASSPRTSGGTGELFF. The CDR3 DNA reads as TGCGCCAGCAGCCCCCGGACTAGCGGAGGGACCGGGGAGCTGTTTTTT.

Ten or more counts support this clonotype. The chain employs TRBV7-9 and TRBJ2-7; D gene ambiguous. This CDR3 comprises 13 residues. V lost 0 bases and J 10 bases, leaving 13 bases between the germline ends. CDR1 and CDR2 (germline): SEHNR, FQNEAQ (reference sequence). CDR3 DNA: TGTGCCAGCAGCTTAGCGGCAACTCAGAGACAGTACTTC. It translates to CASSLAATQRQYF.

Ten or more counts support this clonotype. The chain uses TRBV5-1 and TRBJ1-4; D perhaps matches TRBD1 (6 bases). V was clipped by 0 bases and J by 2 bases, with 11 bases between them. Germline CDR1 and CDR2: SGHRS and YFSETQ. This CDR3 is built from 16 residues. Written as DNA, the CDR3 is TGCGCCAGCAGCTTGGTGTCGGGGGCGACTAATGAAAAACTGTTTTTT. Its protein is CASSLVSGATNEKLFF.

The chain uses TRBV6-1 and TRBJ2-1; no definite D call. The ends were cut back, 4 bases at V and 6 bases at J, with 10 bases in the middle. The CDR3 loop spans 13 amino acids. Germline V lookup: CDR1 MNHNS, CDR2 SASEGT. The CDR3 sequence: CASSGLETNEQFF. Here the CDR3 DNA reads TGTGCCAGCAGTGGGTTAGAGACCAATGAGCAGTTCTTC.

This clonotype was counted between two and nine times. The chain employs TRBV5-1 and TRBJ2-5, with D maybe TRBD1 (6 bases). Between the trimmed V and J ends, which lost 4 bases and 3 bases, there was a span of 10 bases. Germline lookup yields CDR1 SGHRS and CDR2 YFSETQ. The CDR3 sequence is 13 residues long. The CDR3 spells CASSARTEETQYF. In nucleotides, the CDR3 is TGCGCCAGCAGCGCTCGGACAGAAGAGACCCAGTACTTC.

Ten or more counts support this clonotype. The chain recombines TRBV18 with TRBJ1-5, with D perhaps matching TRBD1 (5 bases). The CDR3 covers 13 residues. Germline CDR1 KGHSH, CDR2 LQKENI. The V and J ends lost 3 bases and 4 bases respectively, with 7 bases between them. The CDR3 DNA reads as TGTGCCAGCTCACCGGACACGAATCAGCCCCAGCATTTT. Its translation is CASSPDTNQPQHF.

This clonotype was counted only a few times. V gene TRBV19 combines with J gene TRBJ2-3; 11 bases agree with TRBD2. This CDR3 region has 16 residues. Losses at the gene ends were 5 bases for V and 2 bases for J; bases not matched to a gene: 6. Germline V gives CDR1 LNHDA, CDR2 SQIVND (reference sequence). The CDR3: CASSSSSGGITDTQYF. CDR3 nucleotides: TGTGCCAGTAGTTCCTCTAGCGGGGGGATCACAGATACGCAGTATTTT.

The chain joins TRBV20-1 to TRBJ1-1; weak D call: TRBD1 (6 bases). This CDR3 contains 14 residues. Deletions cut 5 bases from V and 4 bases from J, with 17 bases between. CDR1 DFQATT and CDR2 SNEGSKA come from the germline V gene (reference sequence). The CDR3 nucleotides read TGCAGTGCTCCAAGCTTCTTGGGGGCCACTGAAGCTTTCTTT. Amino acids: CSAPSFLGATEAFF.

This sequence joins TRBV5-4 and TRBJ1-1; D perhaps matches TRBD1 (5 bases). The ends were cut back, 1 base at V and 4 bases at J, with 11 bases in the middle. Germline lookup yields CDR1 SGHNT and CDR2 YYREEE (reference sequence). CDR3 length equals 14 residues. Here the CDR3 reads CASSLRGAITEAFF. The CDR3 DNA follows: TGTGCCAGCAGCTTGCGAGGGGCGATCACTGAAGCTTTCTTT.

This clonotype was recorded many times. The chain is built from TRBV30 and TRBJ2-1, with D possibly being TRBD2 (5 bases). The ends were cut back, 3 bases at V and 9 bases at J, with 12 bases in the middle. The germline CDR1 and CDR2 sequences are GTSNPN and SVGIG (reference sequence). The CDR3 has 12 residues. CDR3: CAWSTLAIEQFF. CDR3 in DNA: TGTGCCTGGAGCACCCTAGCTATTGAGCAGTTCTTC. Complete variable domain (other parts from reference TRBV30 and TRBJ2-1): SQTIHQWPATLVQPVGSPLSLECTVEGTSNPNLYWYRQAAGRGLQLLFYSVGIGQISSEVPQNLSASRPQDRQFILSSKKLLLSDSGFYLCAWSTLAIEQFFGPGTRLTVL.

This clonotype came up many times. The chain has TRBV27 and TRBJ2-1; TRBD2 aligns across 12 bases. Germline V gene data show CDR1 as MNHEY and CDR2 as SMNVEV (reference sequence). J lost 7 bases, V lost 0 bases, and 7 bases had no gene match. The length of the CDR3 is 17 residues. The CDR3 coding sequence is TGTGCCAGCAGTTTATCCTCTCGACTAGCGGGAGTAAATGAGCAGTTCTTC. Its protein is CASSLSSRLAGVNEQFF.

This clonotype was seen repeatedly, ten times or more. The rearrangement uses TRBV28 and TRBJ2-7, with TRBD2 as a possible D gene (6 bases). This CDR3 comprises 15 residues. V was cut by 7 bases and J by 0 bases, with 16 bases left in between. Germline V lookup: CDR1 MDHEN, CDR2 SYDVKM. CDR3 loop: CASTTPMRDSYEQYF. For the CDR3, the DNA is TGTGCCAGCACCACCCCCATGCGGGACTCCTACGAGCAGTACTTC.

This clonotype has at least ten counts. The chain links TRBV2 to TRBJ1-1; tentative D call: TRBD1 (5 bases). Trimming removed 6 bases at V and 1 base at J, with 9 bases between. CDR3 length equals 13 residues. Germline V gene lookup returns CDR1 SNHLY and CDR2 FYNNEI. CDR3 amino acids: CASRIGQNTEAFF. The CDR3 DNA reads TGTGCCAGCAGGATCGGACAGAACACTGAAGCTTTCTTT.

The sample holds many counts of this clonotype. CDR3 sequence reads: CSAIPLTGSPNQPQHF. For the CDR3, the DNA is TGCAGTGCTATCCCCTTGACAGGCTCCCCCAATCAGCCCCAGCATTTT. V usage is TRBV20-1 and J usage is TRBJ1-5; possibly TRBD1 for D (6 bases). CDR1 is DFQATT, CDR2 SNEGSKA, per germline (reference sequence). CDR3 length: 16 residues. V lost 4 bases and J lost 3, with 19 bases in between.

This clonotype was detected many times. The CDR3 DNA is TGTGCCAGCAGTCCAGGATGGGTTAATCAGCCCCAGCATTTT. It specifies CASSPGWVNQPQHF. J is TRBJ1-5 and V is TRBV5-5; D remains unclear. The germline gives CDR1 SGHKS, CDR2 YYEKEE (reference sequence). Trimming removed 5 bases from V and 4 bases from J, with 13 bases in between. This CDR3 spans 14 amino acids.

This clonotype was seen ten or more times. This sequence joins TRBV7-2 and TRBJ2-7; 7 bases match TRBD2. The V gene end was trimmed by 5 bases and the J gene end by 4 bases; junction bases not matched to a gene: 11. The CDR3 sequence is 15 residues long. The germline V gene encodes CDR1 SGHTA and CDR2 FQGNSA. Written as DNA, the CDR3 is TGTGCCAGCAGCCCTCGCTCGGGGGGAGGGTACGAGCAGTACTTC. Translation gives CASSPRSGGGYEQYF.

The gene calls are TRBV30 and TRBJ2-1; perhaps TRBD1 as D (6 bases). This CDR3 spans 17 amino acids. V was shortened by 5 bases and J by 7 bases, with 27 bases between the two germline ends. The V gene's germline CDR1 is GTSNPN and CDR2 SVGIG (reference sequence). The DNA of the CDR3 is TGTGCCTGGGGTACCGGTCTAGGGCAGGGGAAAGGGAATGAGCAGTTCTTC. Translation gives CAWGTGLGQGKGNEQFF.

A word on this clonotype: A clone one base away is much larger, so this may be a read error. J is TRBJ2-3 and V is TRBV3-1; unclear D gene. V shed 5 bases and J shed 1 base, with 7 bases lying between them. The CDR3 runs to 13 residues. Germline V gene sequence: CDR1 LGHDT, CDR2 YNNKEL (reference sequence). The CDR3 sequence is CASSARGTDTQYF. The CDR3 bases are TGTGCCAGCAGCGCCCGGGGCACAGATACGCAGTATTTT.

This clonotype was found many times. V gene TRBV11-3 combines with J gene TRBJ2-1; D is unclear. The germline V gene encodes CDR1 SGHNT and CDR2 YENEEA. V was cut by 4 bases and J by 2 bases, with 12 bases left in between. The CDR3 is 15 amino acids. CDR3 DNA sequence: TGTGCCAGCAGCTCGCTGACCGATACCTACAATGAGCAGTTCTTC. Amino acid sequence: CASSSLTDTYNEQFF. Full variable domain (rest looked up from reference TRBV11-3 and TRBJ2-1): EAGVVQSPRYKIIEKKQPVAFWCNPISGHNTLYWYLQNLGQGPELLIRYENEEAVDDSQLPKDRFSAERLKGVDSTLKIQPAELGDSAVYLCASSSLTDTYNEQFFGPGTRLTVL.

This clonotype was seen a handful of times. This may come from a read error, since a much larger clone is one base off. V gene TRBV28 combines with J gene TRBJ2-3, with 9 nucleotides matching TRBD2. The CDR3 has 21 amino acids. V lost 7 bases, J lost 6 bases, and 29 bases stayed unmatched. CDR1 and CDR2 (germline): MDHEN, SYDVKM. In DNA, the CDR3 is TGTGCCAGCAATCCCTCCTGGGGGGATGGCGGGAGGGCCCCCCGGGCGGATACGCAGTATTTT. This codes for CASNPSWGDGGRAPRADTQYF.

This clonotype has a count of ten or more. This sequence joins TRBV20-1 and TRBJ2-1; 10 bases match TRBD1. Per the germline V gene, CDR1 is DFQATT and CDR2 is SNEGSKA (reference sequence). The CDR3 is 14 amino acids. The V and J ends lost 5 bases and 3 bases, in that order; junction bases with no gene match: 4. CDR3 sequence: CSASGTGDYNEQFF. The CDR3, as DNA: TGCAGTGCTTCCGGGACAGGGGACTACAATGAGCAGTTCTTC.